These 20 T cell receptor beta chains came from one sample sequenced in a study of shared T cell receptors in the human thymus. Assay: immunoSEQ multiplex PCR; the TCRdb copy retains only in-frame clones and omits some. The table shows roughly 700,000 clones, with roughly 90% occurring only once. The same sample was also studied in work on human thymus T cells.

Material: thymocytes. Source of these receptors: a boy younger than two with a congenital heart defect.

The chain couples TRBV28 to TRBJ2-7; 7 bases align to TRBD1. The germline V gene has CDR1 MDHEN and CDR2 SYDVKM. The CDR3 sequence is 11 residues long. J gave up 6 bases and V 10 bases, and 6 bases lay outside the gene matches. This chain's CDR3 is CATRTGGEQYF. DNA of the CDR3: TGTGCCACCCGGACAGGCGGCGAGCAGTACTTC. Full variable domain (outside the CDR3, taken from reference TRBV28 and TRBJ2-7): DVKVTQSSRYLVKRTGEKVFLECVQDMDHENMFWYRQDPGLGLRLIYFSYDVKMKEKGDIPEGYSVSREKKERFSLILESASTNQTSMYLCATRTGGEQYFGPGTRLTVT.

The chain combines TRBV4-2 with TRBJ2-4; 8 positions agree with TRBD2. Germline trimming cut 1 base from V and 8 bases from J; bases unmatched to any gene: 13. This CDR3 is 17 amino acids long. Per germline, CDR1 LGHNA and CDR2 YNFKEQ. CDR3 nucleotides: TGTGCCAGCAGCCAAGTGTTCAGCGGGAGACCTCGAGACATTCAGTACTTC. Protein sequence: CASSQVFSGRPRDIQYF.

The V and J genes are TRBV11-2 and TRBJ2-7, with D hard to call. Germline lookup yields CDR1 SGHAT and CDR2 FQNNGV. The CDR3 loop spans 14 amino acids. V was pared by 2 bases and J by 1 base, with 9 bases between. This CDR3 reads CASSLLVRSYEQYF. Here the CDR3 DNA reads TGTGCCAGCAGCTTATTGGTCAGGTCCTACGAGCAGTACTTC.

The chain uses TRBV4-3 and TRBJ2-5, with a weak D call TRBD2 (6 bases). The DNA end favors TRBJ2-7, so the J call may be wrong. This CDR3 comprises 18 residues. Germline loops: CDR1 LGHNA, CDR2 YSLEER. The DNA of the CDR3 is TGCGCCAGCAGCCACCAAAGAAGGAAGGCGGGACTTCCCTACGAGCAGTACTTC. As protein: CASSHQRRKAGLPYEQYF.

The rearrangement joins TRBV15 to TRBJ1-3; D unclear. The CDR3 has 16 amino acids. CDR1 and CDR2 (germline): LNHNV, YYDKDF (reference sequence). The V end lost 0 bases, the J end lost 0 bases, and 9 bases lay between the germline ends. CDR3 nucleotides: TGTGCCACCAGCAGAGATCTTCACAGCTCTGGAAACACCATATATTTT. This codes for CATSRDLHSSGNTIYF.

The chain is built from TRBV7-3 and TRBJ2-5; TRBD2 agrees at 13 bases. This CDR3 contains 18 residues. Per the germline V gene, CDR1 is SGHTA and CDR2 is FQGTGA. After removal of 5 bases from V and 0 bases from J, the junction contained 9 bases not matched to a gene. The CDR3 region has the DNA TGTGCCAGCAGCCCCGGGGGGACTAGCGGGGCGTACCAAGAGACCCAGTACTTC. It specifies CASSPGGTSGAYQETQYF.

The chain couples TRBV2 to TRBJ1-1; D gene uncertain. Trimming took off 7 bases at V and 4 bases at J, with 16 bases between the two ends. Germline-derived CDR1 and CDR2 are SNHLY and FYNNEI. The CDR3 totals 14 residues. The CDR3 DNA is TGTGCCAGCAAGCCCGCGTGGTTGGTCACTGAAGCTTTCTTT. This translates into CASKPAWLVTEAFF.

J is TRBJ2-7 and V is TRBV19, with 9 bases matching TRBD2. The V gene end was trimmed by 0 bases and the J gene end by 2 bases; junction bases not matched to a gene: 8. The germline V gene encodes CDR1 LNHDA and CDR2 SQIVND (reference sequence). The CDR3 contains 17 residues. The CDR3 DNA is TGTGCCAGTAGTATAGAAATCAAGCGGGAGGAAACCTACGAGCAGTACTTC. It specifies CASSIEIKREETYEQYF.

The chain links TRBV5-1 to TRBJ2-1; D not resolved. Trimming shortened V by 6 bases and J by 5 bases, and 15 bases separated the two germline ends. CDR3 size: 14 residues. The germline CDR1 and CDR2 sequences are SGHRS and YFSETQ. The DNA for the CDR3 is TGCGCCAGCAAAGGCAGCGAAAGACACAATGAGCAGTTCTTC. This gives the protein CASKGSERHNEQFF.

The rearrangement uses TRBV11-2 and TRBJ2-3; D unclear. The CDR3 runs to 14 residues. Germline V CDR1 and CDR2: SGHAT, FQNNGV. V dropped 3 bases and J dropped 2 bases, with 9 bases sitting between them. CDR3: CASSFKTSTDTQYF. The CDR3 region has the DNA TGTGCCAGCAGCTTCAAGACATCCACAGATACGCAGTATTTT.

This clone turned up a few times. The chain couples TRBV10-1 to TRBJ1-1; no clear D gene. Trimming stripped 1 base from V and 4 bases from J, with 13 bases between. The CDR3 runs 15 residues. CDR1 and CDR2 (germline): WNHNN, SYGVQD (reference sequence). CDR3 nucleotide sequence: TGCGCCAGCAGTGAGTTTATGGCTTGGCCCACTGAAGCTTTCTTT. It encodes CASSEFMAWPTEAFF.

The V call is TRBV18, the J call TRBJ2-6; 10 bases agree with TRBD2. The V and J ends lost 3 bases and 0 bases, in that order; junction bases with no gene match: 5. The CDR3 has 18 amino acids. Per the germline V gene, CDR1 is KGHSH and CDR2 is LQKENI. CDR3 DNA sequence: TGTGCCAGCTCACCTGGACTAGCGGTCGGCTCTGGGGCCAACGTCCTGACTTTC. Translation: CASSPGLAVGSGANVLTF.

V is TRBV5-1 and J is TRBJ1-4; 7 positions match TRBD1. From germline, CDR1 is SGHRS and CDR2 YFSETQ. This CDR3 is built from 16 residues. With V trimmed by 4 bases and J by 3 bases, 9 bases remained unmatched. The CDR3 sequence: CASSPGQVRANEKLFF. In nucleotides, the CDR3 is TGCGCCAGCAGCCCCGGACAGGTTAGGGCTAATGAAAAACTGTTTTTT.

The chain is built from TRBV19 and TRBJ1-5, with TRBD1 as a possible D gene (5 bases). The CDR3 sequence is 14 residues long. Germline-derived CDR1 and CDR2 are LNHDA and SQIVND (reference sequence). Trimming stripped 6 bases from V and 0 bases from J, with 9 bases between. The DNA for the CDR3 is TGTGCCAGTAGGGGCGACAGTAGCAATCAGCCCCAGCATTTT. Protein: CASRGDSSNQPQHF.

The V gene is TRBV27, the J gene TRBJ2-7, with 13 bases identical to TRBD2. The ends lost 5 bases at V and 1 base at J; junction bases unmatched: 2. Germline V lookup: CDR1 MNHEY, CDR2 SMNVEV (reference sequence). This CDR3 has 15 amino acids. The CDR3: CASSALAGGSYEQYF. The CDR3, as DNA: TGTGCCAGCAGTGCACTAGCGGGAGGGTCCTACGAGCAGTACTTC.

The chain employs TRBV28 and TRBJ2-5, with TRBD2 matching 10 bases. After removal of 3 bases from V and 5 bases from J, the junction contained 18 bases not matched to a gene. Germline assignment: CDR1 MDHEN and CDR2 SYDVKM. The CDR3 sequence is 19 residues long. The CDR3 region is CASSFPNRLAGALWETQYF. As DNA, the CDR3 is TGTGCCAGCAGTTTCCCCAACCGCCTAGCGGGAGCCCTGTGGGAGACCCAGTACTTC.

As concerns this clone: A junction end diverges from the germline sequence, so it may reflect a read error. V and J are TRBV7-7 and TRBJ2-5; tentatively, D is TRBD2 (5 bases). The CDR3 covers 16 residues. The germline gives CDR1 SSHAT, CDR2 FNYEAQ (reference sequence). This chain's CDR3 is CASSLGKRKYQETQYF. The CDR3 region has the DNA TGTGCTAGCAGCTTAGGGAAGCGGAAGTACCAAGAGACCCAGTACTTC. The variable domain in full, completed from reference TRBV7-7 and TRBJ2-5, reads GAGVSQSPRYKVTKRGQDVTLRCDPISSHATLYWYQQALGQGPEFLTYFNYEAQPDKSGLPSDRFSAERPEGSISTLTIQRTEQRDSAMYRCASSLGKRKYQETQYFGPGTRLLVL.

The chain combines TRBV28 with TRBJ2-7; a possible D gene is TRBD2 (5 bases). From germline, CDR1 is MDHEN and CDR2 SYDVKM. CDR3 length: 17 amino acids. Trimming cost V 5 bases and J 2 bases, with 22 bases left between them. The CDR3: CASSTIAEDLPPYEQYF. The CDR3 DNA reads TGTGCCAGCAGTACTATCGCGGAGGACCTGCCTCCCTACGAGCAGTACTTC. The variable domain in full, completed from reference TRBV28 and TRBJ2-7, reads DVKVTQSSRYLVKRTGEKVFLECVQDMDHENMFWYRQDPGLGLRLIYFSYDVKMKEKGDIPEGYSVSREKKERFSLILESASTNQTSMYLCASSTIAEDLPPYEQYFGPGTRLTVT.

V gene TRBV5-1 combines with J gene TRBJ2-5; D gene uncertain. The CDR3 sequence is 13 residues long. Trimming removed 0 bases at V and 3 bases at J, with 6 bases between. Germline CDR1 SGHRS, CDR2 YFSETQ. CDR3 protein: CASSLVAEETQYF. CDR3 in DNA: TGCGCCAGCAGCTTGGTGGCGGAAGAGACCCAGTACTTC.

The rearrangement uses TRBV7-9 and TRBJ1-3; weak D call: TRBD1 (5 bases). Germline V CDR1 and CDR2: SEHNR, FQNEAQ (reference sequence). The CDR3 is 16 residues long. Trimming left V 7 bases short and J 2 bases short, with 18 bases between. This CDR3 reads CASTLGFAGTGNTIYF. For the CDR3, the DNA is TGTGCCAGCACCCTAGGGTTCGCAGGGACTGGAAACACCATATATTTT.